Below, 22 T cell receptor beta chains from the same sample are listed, as sequenced in a study of T cell responses to AZD1222 COVID-19 vaccine. Libraries were prepared by immunoSEQ multiplex PCR; TCRdb keeps only in-frame clonotypes and omits some of them. Of fewer than 120,000 clones listed, 85% to 95% are singletons. The sequencing here drew on peripheral blood, taken on day 0 of AZD1222 vaccination. Every receptor here comes from an adult in good health.

The chain carries TRBV24-1 and TRBJ1-2; 9 bases agree with TRBD1. Germline assignment: CDR1 KGHDR and CDR2 SFDVKD. V shed 9 bases and J 7 bases; nucleotides not matched to a gene: 14. This CDR3 contains 15 residues. CDR3 sequence reads: CATAPGGTGRSGYTF. CDR3 sequence (DNA): TGTGCCACCGCCCCAGGGGGGACAGGGAGGTCTGGCTACACCTTC.

The rearrangement uses TRBV7-3 and TRBJ2-3; D not resolved. Trimming took 1 base from V and 5 from J, leaving 13 bases between them. This CDR3 comprises 15 residues. CDR1 SGHTA and CDR2 FQGTGA come from the germline V gene. Written as DNA, the CDR3 is TGTGCCAGCAGCTTAAAGGCTAGAAAGGGAGATACGCAGTATTTT. Protein product: CASSLKARKGDTQYF.

The J gene is TRBJ2-3, the V gene TRBV10-1; D assignment may be TRBD1 or TRBD2 (5 bases each). V was trimmed by 1 base and J by 8 bases, leaving 10 bases between them. The CDR3 has 13 amino acids. Germline CDR1 WNHNN, CDR2 SYGVQD (reference sequence). The CDR3 bases are TGCGCCAGCAGTGAGTATCGTGGGACTACGCAGTATTTT. Translated: CASSEYRGTTQYF.

The gene calls are TRBV10-3 and TRBJ1-6; 7 bases are shared with TRBD1. The CDR3 is made up of 15 amino acids. CDR1 is ENHRY and CDR2 is SYGVKD in the germline V gene. V lost 7 bases, J lost 0 bases, and 3 bases stayed unmatched. CDR3 in amino acids: CAITDRVSYNSPLHF. The CDR3 DNA follows: TGTGCCATCACAGACAGGGTCTCCTATAATTCACCCCTCCACTTT.

The rearrangement joins TRBV19 to TRBJ1-1; TRBD1 is a possible D gene (6 bases). The CDR3 is 13 residues long. Per germline, CDR1 LNHDA and CDR2 SQIVND (reference sequence). V gave up 6 bases and J gave up 1 base, with 9 bases separating them. CDR3 amino acids: CASSPRGNTEAFF. DNA for the CDR3: TGTGCCAGTAGCCCCAGGGGGAACACTGAAGCTTTCTTT.

V usage is TRBV3-1 (or the pseudogene TRBV3-2) and J usage is TRBJ2-3; the D is unclear. The CDR3 covers 14 residues. V gave up 4 bases and J gave up 1 base, with 9 bases separating them. Germline CDR1 LGHDT, CDR2 YNNKEL (reference sequence). The CDR3 loop is CASSRQGRTDTQYF. The CDR3, as DNA: TGTGCCAGCAGCCGGCAAGGCCGCACAGATACGCAGTATTTT.

The chain carries TRBV19 and TRBJ2-7; D might be TRBD2 (6 bases). This CDR3 comprises 12 residues. V was clipped by 3 bases and J by 7 bases, with 10 bases between them. CDR1 is LNHDA and CDR2 is SQIVND in the germline V gene (reference sequence). The CDR3: CASSMFAGEQYF. Written as DNA, the CDR3 is TGTGCCAGTAGTATGTTTGCGGGGGAGCAGTACTTC.

This chain connects TRBV10-2 to TRBJ1-1, with D unclear. Germline V gene sequence: CDR1 WSHSY, CDR2 SAAADI. The CDR3 length is 13 residues. V was trimmed by 8 bases and J by 4 bases, leaving 14 bases between them. The CDR3, as DNA: TGCGCCAGCCAAACTCACACTAGCACTGAAGCTTTCTTT. It yields the protein CASQTHTSTEAFF.

The chain links TRBV11-2 to TRBJ1-6; D unclear. The V gene's germline CDR1 is SGHAT and CDR2 FQNNGV. There are 16 residues in the CDR3. V lost 0 bases and J 9 bases, leaving 15 bases between the germline ends. The CDR3 loop is CASSLENPRVISPLHF. DNA for the CDR3: TGTGCCAGCAGCTTAGAGAACCCCCGGGTGATTTCACCCCTCCACTTT.

The rearrangement uses TRBV28 and TRBJ1-6; maybe TRBD1 (6 bases). The V and J ends lost 6 bases and 4 bases respectively, with 13 bases between them. Germline values: CDR1 MDHEN, CDR2 SYDVKM. The CDR3 sequence is 15 residues long. DNA of the CDR3: TGTGCCAGCAGGGGGGCGGGCGCATATAATTCACCCCTCCACTTT. This encodes CASRGAGAYNSPLHF.

The chain uses TRBV6-5 and TRBJ1-1; D is unclear. Trimming removed 6 bases from V and 2 bases from J, with 7 bases in between. CDR3 length: 12 amino acids. In germline, CDR1 is MNHEY, CDR2 SVGAGI. The CDR3 protein is CASRDSNTEAFF. CDR3 sequence (DNA): TGTGCCAGCAGGGATTCCAACACTGAAGCTTTCTTT.

The V gene is TRBV10-2, the J gene TRBJ1-2; 8 bases line up with TRBD1. The V gene's germline CDR1 is WSHSY and CDR2 SAAADI. This CDR3 has 13 residues. Germline trimming cut 6 bases from V and 2 bases from J; bases unmatched to any gene: 2. The CDR3 is CASRDRVNYGYTF. Written as DNA, the CDR3 is TGCGCCAGCAGGGACAGGGTGAACTATGGCTACACCTTC.

The rearrangement uses TRBV15 and TRBJ2-7; 8 bases map to TRBD1. The germline CDR1 and CDR2 sequences are LNHNV and YYDKDF (reference sequence). J was trimmed by 7 bases and V by 5 bases; bases with no gene match: 7. The length of the CDR3 is 13 residues. The DNA of the CDR3 is TGTGCCACCAGCCGAGGACAGGGCTTGGAGCAGTACTTC. Amino acid sequence: CATSRGQGLEQYF.

The genes are TRBV5-4 and TRBJ2-1, with D possibly being TRBD2 (5 bases). The V gene's germline CDR1 is SGHNT and CDR2 YYREEE (reference sequence). V dropped 3 bases and J dropped 7 bases, with 11 bases sitting between them. This CDR3 has 13 amino acids. CDR3 nucleotide sequence: TGTGCCAGCAGCTCCTGGACTGGTAATGAGCAGTTCTTC. Translating gives CASSSWTGNEQFF. Full variable domain (outside the CDR3, taken from reference TRBV5-4 and TRBJ2-1): ETGVTQSPTHLIKTRGQQVTLRCSSQSGHNTVSWYQQALGQGPQFIFQYYREEENGRGNFPPRFSGLQFPNYSSELNVNALELDDSALYLCASSSWTGNEQFFGPGTRLTVL.

This clone was observed a few times. The rearrangement joins TRBV30 to TRBJ2-7; 13 positions match TRBD2. The CDR3 length is 15 residues. V trimming: 4 bases; J trimming: 5 bases; junction bases outside the gene matches: 8. Germline-derived CDR1 and CDR2 are GTSNPN and SVGIG (reference sequence). CDR3 sequence (DNA): TGTGCCTGGACTACGGGACTAGCGGGGCCCCACGAGCAGTACTTC. It translates to CAWTTGLAGPHEQYF.

J is TRBJ2-7 and V is TRBV7-9, with D possibly TRBD2 on 6 matching bases. In germline, CDR1 is SEHNR, CDR2 FQNEAQ (reference sequence). This CDR3 has 15 residues. V was shortened by 3 bases and J by 2 bases, with 14 bases between the two germline ends. The CDR3 DNA reads TGTGCCAGCAGCTTTCTTGGCGGGGACCCCTACGAGCAGTACTTC. Protein product: CASSFLGGDPYEQYF.

The DNA for the CDR3 is TGTGCCAGCAGCCGCGGGACAGGGGAAACCTTC. Its translation: CASSRGTGETF. This rearrangement joins TRBV6-5 to TRBJ1-2; 10 bases align to TRBD1. This CDR3 is 11 amino acids long. Germline V gene data show CDR1 as MNHEY and CDR2 as SVGAGI. V gave up 6 bases and J gave up 14 bases; unmatched junction bases: 6.

This sequence joins TRBV11-3 and TRBJ1-4; 11 positions agree with TRBD1. V shed 5 bases and J 0 bases; nucleotides not matched to a gene: 5. Germline lookup yields CDR1 SGHNT and CDR2 YENEEA. The CDR3 extends over 17 amino acids. CDR3 sequence reads: CASSKDRGQPTNEKLFF. The CDR3 DNA sequence: TGTGCCAGCAGCAAGGACAGGGGGCAGCCAACTAATGAAAAACTGTTTTTT.

This clone was found once. The chain carries TRBV3-1 (or the pseudogene TRBV3-2) and TRBJ1-2; maybe TRBD1 (6 bases). Germline loops: CDR1 LGHDT, CDR2 YNNKEL (reference sequence). The length of the CDR3 is 15 residues. Trimming pared 2 bases from V and 3 bases from J, leaving 13 bases between. As DNA, the CDR3 is TGTGCCAGCAGCCAAACCCCGGGGGGGCACTATGGCTACACCTTC. It yields the protein CASSQTPGGHYGYTF.

This sequence joins TRBV29-1 and TRBJ1-1; 8 positions match TRBD1. This CDR3 contains 14 residues. Germline assignment: CDR1 SQVTM and CDR2 ANQGSEA. Trimming took 7 bases from V and 0 from J; bases not matched to a gene: 7. CDR3 nucleotides: TGCAGCGGGTTCAGGGGGCGCATGAACACTGAAGCTTTCTTT. As protein: CSGFRGRMNTEAFF.

The rearrangement uses TRBV28 and TRBJ1-2; D unresolved. The germline V gene encodes CDR1 MDHEN and CDR2 SYDVKM. The CDR3 runs 11 residues. The ends were cut back, 10 bases at V and 5 bases at J, with 11 bases in the middle. CDR3 region: CAIGQKYGYTF. The CDR3 region has the DNA TGTGCCATCGGGCAGAAATATGGCTACACCTTC.

The chain carries TRBV9 and TRBJ2-7; 8 bases fit TRBD1. Germline V gives CDR1 SGDLS, CDR2 YYNGEE. J gave up 5 bases and V 2 bases, and 9 bases lay outside the gene matches. The CDR3 totals 15 residues. The CDR3 sequence: CASSVGGQGRDEQYF. The CDR3 coding sequence is TGTGCCAGCAGCGTGGGCGGACAGGGAAGAGACGAGCAGTACTTC.